This T cell receptor beta chain derives from a study of regulatory T cells in long-lasting Graves disease. Study-wide points: TRBV28, TRBJ1-2 and TRBJ2-5 emerged as the favored segments in persistent disease. Accuracy may have been reduced by the small sample size.

Germline lookup yields CDR1 SNHLY and CDR2 FYNNEI. CDR3 length equals 13 residues. This clonotype has a handful of counts. Its cognate antigen is unknown. A much larger clone differs from this one at a single base, so this may be a read error. The time point is: newly diagnosed GD, antithyroid drugs for less than 3 months. The TCR library was prepared using RNA isolated from PBMCs. Patients met American Thyroid Association criteria for Graves' disease. Through Arm-PCR of CDR3 regions and iRepertoire HTBI primers, TCR beta libraries were built. TCRdb reanalysed the multiplex PCR reads using MiXCR and keeps one entry per CDR3 protein. The data show approximately 540,000 distinct CDR3 sequences, approximately 12% seen once. This sample was shared with a second study, whose subject was T cells in Graves' hyperthyroidism and ophthalmopathy.

Sequencing was performed on peripheral blood mononuclear cells (PBMCs), taken at new diagnosis, from a patient treated with antithyroid drugs. This chain joins TRBV2 and TRBJ1-2; no clear D gene. This sequence originates from a woman under 40 with Graves disease. As DNA, the CDR3 is TGTGCCAGCAGTGAATCAGCTAACTATGGCTGCACCTTC. Protein: CASSESANYGCTF.